This TCR beta chain derives from a study of T cells in localized non-small cell lung cancer. Overall study findings and caveats: Appearance in adjacent lung was seen for a median 57 of the top 100 tumor clones.

Comment on this clone: What it recognizes is unknown.

Only in-frame clones appear in the TCRdb table, and some are missing; sequencing was by immunoSEQ multiplex PCR. The table has 35,000 to 45,000 clones, around 81% seen once; the top ten hold under 8%. This CDR3 comprises 15 residues. In germline, CDR1 is MNHEY, CDR2 SMNVEV (reference sequence). After removal of 4 bases from V and 4 bases from J, the junction contained 7 bases not matched to a gene. The starting material was peripheral blood mononuclear cells, obtained before any cancer treatment. The chain employs TRBV27 and TRBJ1-1; 9 bases are a match to TRBD1. The clonotype comes from a male donor aged 60 or older with stage II lung adenocarcinoma. This chain's CDR3 is CASSSLGQGATEAFF. DNA for the CDR3: TGTGCCAGCAGTTCCCTGGGACAGGGCGCCACTGAAGCTTTCTTT.